Presented here are 13 T cell receptor beta chains from one specimen sequenced in a study of blood T cell repertoires in COVID-19. Assay used: immunoSEQ multiplex PCR; TCRdb lists only in-frame clones, some missing. Of about 200,000 clones listed, approximately 90% are singletons. Sequenced sample: peripheral blood. The receptors were gathered from a human donor in a cohort sampled during active COVID-19.

This chain links TRBV18 with TRBJ2-3; D unresolved. The germline V gene encodes CDR1 KGHSH and CDR2 LQKENI. With 6 bases removed from V and 2 bases from J, the gap between germline ends came to 9 bases. The CDR3 is 13 residues long. The CDR3 nucleotides are TGTGCCAGCTCGCCGCGACTCACAGATACGCAGTATTTT. Amino acid sequence: CASSPRLTDTQYF.

The chain joins TRBV10-3 to TRBJ2-2; 12 positions match TRBD2. The CDR3 covers 15 residues. Trimming removed 6 bases from V and 7 bases from J; junction bases left unmatched: 6. Germline values: CDR1 ENHRY, CDR2 SYGVKD. The CDR3 region is CAIRGETSGSGELFF. In nucleotides, the CDR3 is TGTGCCATCAGAGGGGAGACTAGCGGGAGCGGGGAGCTGTTTTTT.

This sequence joins TRBV4-2 and TRBJ1-2; D possibly corresponds to TRBD1 (5 bases). The CDR3 contains 16 residues. Trimming shortened V by 2 bases and J by 4 bases, and 17 bases separated the two germline ends. CDR1 is LGHNA, CDR2 YNFKEQ, per germline. The CDR3 region is CASSQLRGEGGYGYTF. The CDR3 nucleotides are TGTGCCAGCAGCCAATTACGAGGGGAGGGAGGCTATGGCTACACCTTC.

The chain recombines TRBV11-2 with TRBJ1-2; 8 bases agree with TRBD1. There are 15 residues in the CDR3. The ends lost 6 bases at V and 4 bases at J; junction bases unmatched: 10. Per germline, CDR1 SGHAT and CDR2 FQNNGV. In DNA form, the CDR3 reads TGTGCCAGCAGACCTTCCGGGACAGGCGTCTATGGCTACACCTTC. Amino acids: CASRPSGTGVYGYTF.

The chain combines TRBV7-9 with TRBJ2-7; the D is unclear. CDR3 length: 14 amino acids. Germline V gene sequence: CDR1 SEHNR, CDR2 FQNEAQ (reference sequence). The ends were cut back, 2 bases at V and 0 bases at J, with 8 bases in the middle. CDR3 region: CASSLSSSSYEQYF. The CDR3 region has the DNA TGTGCCAGCAGCTTATCGTCCAGCTCCTACGAGCAGTACTTC.

Here the CDR3 DNA reads TGTGCCTGGAGTCGGACAGGTACTAATGAAAAACTGTTTTTT. Amino acids: CAWSRTGTNEKLFF. This chain uses TRBV30 with TRBJ1-4; 7 nucleotides align to TRBD1. The ends lost 2 bases at V and 2 bases at J; junction bases unmatched: 2. Germline V gene lookup returns CDR1 GTSNPN and CDR2 SVGIG (reference sequence). This CDR3 comprises 14 residues. Looking up the rest from reference TRBV30 and TRBJ1-4 gives the full variable domain: SQTIHQWPATLVQPVGSPLSLECTVEGTSNPNLYWYRQAAGRGLQLLFYSVGIGQISSEVPQNLSASRPQDRQFILSSKKLLLSDSGFYLCAWSRTGTNEKLFFGSGTQLSVL.

The V and J genes are TRBV13 and TRBJ2-1, with D possibly being TRBD2 (7 bases). Trimming cost V 11 bases and J 13 bases, with 24 bases left between them. Per germline, CDR1 PRHDT and CDR2 FYEKMQ (reference sequence). This CDR3 has 13 amino acids. The CDR3 nucleotides are TGTGCCTCACATTCAATAAACAGGGAGGGTCAGTTCTTC. Its protein product is CASHSINREGQFF.

As DNA, the CDR3 is TGTGCCAGCAGCGGCACCACAGGGTTGACTGAAGCTTTCTTT. Translated, it gives CASSGTTGLTEAFF. The rearrangement links TRBV7-6 to TRBJ1-1; possible D gene TRBD1, 6 bases. The germline gives CDR1 SGHVS, CDR2 FNYEAQ. The V gene lost 5 bases and the J gene lost 5 bases, with 15 bases spanning the gap. The CDR3 has 14 residues.

The CDR3 sequence is CASSLEQGGYTF. Written as DNA, the CDR3 is TGTGCCAGCAGCTTAGAACAGGGCGGCTACACCTTC. The rearrangement uses TRBV7-9 and TRBJ1-2; the D gene is possibly TRBD1 (6 bases). Trimming cost V 1 base and J 8 bases, with 8 bases left between them. The CDR3 runs to 12 residues. Per the germline V gene, CDR1 is SEHNR and CDR2 is FQNEAQ (reference sequence).

The rearrangement links TRBV4-3 to TRBJ2-1, with TRBD2 identical over 10 bases. The junction had 3 bases not matched to a gene; V was cut back by 0 bases and J by 4 bases. CDR3 length equals 16 residues. Germline CDR1 LGHNA, CDR2 YSLEER. This CDR3 reads CASSQEAGGLYNEQFF. The CDR3, as DNA: TGCGCCAGCAGCCAAGAAGCGGGGGGGTTATACAATGAGCAGTTCTTC.

The chain combines TRBV20-1 with TRBJ1-2; no clear D gene. The germline V gene has CDR1 DFQATT and CDR2 SNEGSKA (reference sequence). Between the trimmed V and J ends, which lost 3 bases and 8 bases, there was a span of 10 bases. The CDR3 is 11 amino acids. CDR3 residues: CSARSVNGYTF. The CDR3 nucleotides read TGCAGTGCTAGGTCGGTCAACGGCTACACCTTC.

This chain links TRBV11-2 with TRBJ2-7; 7 nucleotides line up with TRBD1. This CDR3 is 13 amino acids long. The V and J ends lost 8 bases and 1 base, in that order; junction bases with no gene match: 5. Germline V gives CDR1 SGHAT, CDR2 FQNNGV. CDR3 DNA: TGTGCCAGCCGCAGACAGGGATCCTACGAGCAGTACTTC. It translates to CASRRQGSYEQYF.

The CDR3 nucleotides are TGTGCCAGCAGCCAATCCCCGGTACGCAATCAGCCCCAGCATTTT. This translates into CASSQSPVRNQPQHF. The chain joins TRBV3-1 (or the pseudogene TRBV3-2) to TRBJ1-5; D remains ambiguous. CDR3 size: 15 residues. CDR1 is LGHDT, CDR2 YNNKEL, per germline (reference sequence). Trimming stripped 2 bases from V and 2 bases from J, with 10 bases between.